The next 27 T cell receptor beta chains were all read from a single sample in a study of shared clonotypes between healthy human individuals. This table comes from immunoSEQ multiplex PCR, and its TCRdb copy is limited to in-frame clones, with some not included. The sample lists over 2,000,000 clones; 80% to 95% were seen once. CD45RO negativity and positive selection for CCR7 defined naive CD8 cells, a population that excluded terminally differentiated effector memory CD45RA+ cells. Sequencing was done on a sample of naive CD8+ T cells from PBMCs. Receptors originate from a man younger than 30 in good health. Some clones in this sample may be carry-over from other donors' samples.

V is TRBV28 and J is TRBJ2-7; D may match TRBD1 or TRBD2 (5 bases each). There are 14 residues in the CDR3. V was trimmed by 6 bases and J by 2 bases, leaving 14 bases between them. Germline loops: CDR1 MDHEN, CDR2 SYDVKM. Written as DNA, the CDR3 is TGTGCCAGCAGAATGTCGGGGCGAACCTACGAGCAGTACTTC. Protein: CASRMSGRTYEQYF.

The gene calls are TRBV5-1 and TRBJ2-1; D is perhaps TRBD1 or TRBD2 (5 bases each). This CDR3 comprises 17 residues. CDR1 is SGHRS and CDR2 is YFSETQ in the germline V gene. V shed 9 bases and J shed 0 bases, with 22 bases lying between them. The CDR3 nucleotides are TGCGCCACCCAACACGAGGGGCTTTCCGGCTCCTACAATGAGCAGTTCTTC. The encoded protein is CATQHEGLSGSYNEQFF.

The chain couples TRBV7-9 to TRBJ1-1, with 8 bases matching TRBD1. CDR3 size: 15 residues. The trim removed 4 bases at V and 4 bases at J, leaving 8 bases unmatched. The germline V gene has CDR1 SEHNR and CDR2 FQNEAQ (reference sequence). CDR3 sequence reads: CASSWVQGGGTEAFF. For the CDR3, the DNA is TGTGCCAGCAGCTGGGTACAGGGGGGTGGCACTGAAGCTTTCTTT.

The chain links TRBV4-2 to TRBJ2-3, with D tentatively TRBD2 (7 bases). The CDR3 is 18 amino acids. V lost 1 base, J lost 2 bases, and 19 bases lay in between. Germline lookup yields CDR1 LGHNA and CDR2 YNFKEQ. CDR3 in amino acids: CASSQAGGLGGITDTQYF. In DNA, the CDR3 is TGTGCCAGCAGCCAAGCCGGGGGGCTTGGAGGAATCACAGATACGCAGTATTTT.

Turning to this clone: This CDR3 is also generated by other DNA sequences in the sample. CDR3 sequence: CASSLVRLEQFF. CDR3 nucleotides: TGTGCCAGCAGCTTAGTACGGCTTGAGCAGTTCTTC. This chain links TRBV11-2 with TRBJ2-1; the D is unclear. The CDR3 has 12 amino acids. V dropped 1 base and J dropped 9 bases, with 7 bases sitting between them. CDR1 is SGHAT and CDR2 is FQNNGV in the germline V gene.

The rearrangement uses TRBV5-8 and TRBJ1-5; D possibly corresponds to TRBD1 (6 bases). The ends were cut back, 0 bases at V and 4 bases at J, with 20 bases in the middle. CDR3 size: 18 residues. Germline-derived CDR1 and CDR2 are SGHTS and YDEGEE. The CDR3 here is CASSLDWQGRGVNQPQHF. The DNA of the CDR3 is TGTGCCAGCAGCTTGGACTGGCAGGGAAGGGGGGTTAATCAGCCCCAGCATTTT.

This clone was seen only once. The J gene is TRBJ2-2, the V gene TRBV5-1; 7 bases line up with TRBD1. CDR3 length equals 17 residues. The ends lost 0 bases at V and 6 bases at J; junction bases unmatched: 11. Germline V gives CDR1 SGHRS, CDR2 YFSETQ. CDR3 nucleotides: TGCGCCAGCAGCTTGGCCAAAACGACAGGGCTGCCCGGGGAGCTGTTTTTT. Translating it yields CASSLAKTTGLPGELFF.

This chain joins TRBV27 and TRBJ2-7; the D is unclear. V shed 6 bases and J shed 3 bases, with 12 bases lying between them. The CDR3 has 13 residues. Germline V gene sequence: CDR1 MNHEY, CDR2 SMNVEV (reference sequence). The DNA for the CDR3 is TGTGCCAGCAGCCCCCCCTCCGGCTACGAGCAGTACTTC. Encoded protein: CASSPPSGYEQYF.

Comment on this clone: At the DNA level, this CDR3 is encoded by other sequences in the same sample as well. This chain links TRBV28 with TRBJ2-7; D is unresolved. The V end lost 5 bases, the J end lost 3 bases, and 11 bases lay between the germline ends. This CDR3 spans 13 amino acids. Germline V gene lookup returns CDR1 MDHEN and CDR2 SYDVKM. The CDR3 reads CASSPSDGYEQYF. The CDR3 DNA sequence: TGTGCCAGCAGTCCCTCGGACGGCTACGAGCAGTACTTC.

The chain employs TRBV27 and TRBJ2-5; tentative D call: TRBD2 (6 bases). Germline V lookup: CDR1 MNHEY, CDR2 SMNVEV (reference sequence). The CDR3 covers 14 residues. V lost 3 bases and J 1 base, leaving 9 bases between the germline ends. CDR3 nucleotide sequence: TGTGCCAGCAGTTTCCGGGGGAGCCAAGAGACCCAGTACTTC. It translates to CASSFRGSQETQYF.

The chain uses TRBV7-6 and TRBJ2-1, with D uncertain. Germline V gene lookup returns CDR1 SGHVS and CDR2 FNYEAQ. V dropped 5 bases and J dropped 4 bases, with 15 bases sitting between them. This CDR3 spans 15 amino acids. The CDR3 loop reads CASSLLAAPYNEQFF. The CDR3 nucleotides read TGTGCCAGCAGCCTTTTAGCTGCCCCGTACAATGAGCAGTTCTTC.

J is TRBJ2-7 and V is TRBV27; possibly TRBD1 or TRBD2 for D (5 bases each). The CDR3 is 17 amino acids. CDR1 and CDR2 from the germline V gene are MNHEY and SMNVEV (reference sequence). V lost 2 bases to trimming and J lost 3 bases, with 20 bases between them. CDR3 bases: TGTGCCAGCAGTTTACTCCCGTCCGGGACGGGGCTCTACGAGCAGTACTTC. It yields the protein CASSLLPSGTGLYEQYF.

The rearrangement uses TRBV7-2 and TRBJ2-7; the D gene is possibly TRBD1 (5 bases). The CDR3 runs to 13 residues. The germline V and J ends were trimmed by 4 bases and 5 bases, with 12 bases remaining between them. The germline V gene encodes CDR1 SGHTA and CDR2 FQGNSA. The CDR3 nucleotides are TGTGCCAGCAGCTCGATAGGGGCCCACGAGCAGTACTTC. Translated: CASSSIGAHEQYF.

The genes are TRBV2 and TRBJ2-5, with D tentatively TRBD1 (6 bases). From germline, CDR1 is SNHLY and CDR2 FYNNEI. This CDR3 is 15 amino acids long. Trimming stripped 1 base from V and 5 bases from J, with 14 bases between. CDR3 bases: TGTGCCAGCAGTGAAGGACAAAGGGGGATCGAGACCCAGTACTTC. Its protein product is CASSEGQRGIETQYF.

The table lists this clone with a few counts. The chain combines TRBV19 with TRBJ1-5, with D hard to call. The CDR3 is made up of 14 amino acids. The V end lost 6 bases, the J end lost 1 base, and 10 bases lay between the germline ends. Germline V gene lookup returns CDR1 LNHDA and CDR2 SQIVND (reference sequence). The CDR3: CASRIRPSNQPQHF. CDR3 nucleotides: TGTGCCAGTAGAATTCGACCGAGCAATCAGCCCCAGCATTTT.

CDR3: CASSSSGWGSNQPQHF. CDR3 nucleotides: TGTGCCAGCAGTTCCTCGGGGTGGGGAAGCAATCAGCCCCAGCATTTT. This sequence joins TRBV6-5 and TRBJ1-5, with D unclear. Germline V gene lookup returns CDR1 MNHEY and CDR2 SVGAGI. V lost 4 bases, J lost 1 base, and 14 bases lay in between. CDR3 size: 16 residues.

This chain connects TRBV27 to TRBJ1-3; the match to TRBD1 covers 8 bases. V lost 5 bases and J lost 0; bases outside the gene matches: 12. CDR3 length equals 18 residues. Germline assignment: CDR1 MNHEY and CDR2 SMNVEV (reference sequence). This CDR3 reads CASSTLRDRPSSGNTIYF. The CDR3 DNA sequence: TGTGCCAGCAGTACTCTCCGGGACAGGCCTTCCTCTGGAAACACCATATATTTT.

The chain is built from TRBV2 and TRBJ2-3, with a tentative D call TRBD2 (5 bases). This CDR3 spans 16 amino acids. Germline V CDR1 and CDR2: SNHLY, FYNNEI. V shed 6 bases and J shed 2 bases, with 18 bases lying between them. CDR3 DNA sequence: TGTGCCAGCAGAGAAACCTTGGACTCCCTCACAGATACGCAGTATTTT. This encodes CASRETLDSLTDTQYF. Based on the CDR3 plus reference TRBV2 and TRBJ2-3, the full variable domain is EPEVTQTPSHQVTQMGQEVILRCVPISNHLYFYWYRQILGQKVEFLVSFYNNEISEKSEIFDDQFSVERPDGSNFTLKIRSTKLEDSAMYFCASRETLDSLTDTQYFGPGTRLTVL.

This sequence joins TRBV19 and TRBJ2-2, with 9 bases fitting TRBD2. Germline-derived CDR1 and CDR2 are LNHDA and SQIVND (reference sequence). The CDR3 runs to 16 residues. V lost 5 bases and J lost 3; bases outside the gene matches: 7. The CDR3 sequence is CASSGSGSRHTGELFF. For the CDR3, the DNA is TGTGCCAGTAGTGGTAGCGGGAGTCGCCACACCGGGGAGCTGTTTTTT.

This chain uses TRBV5-1 with TRBJ2-7; 9 bases map to TRBD1. Germline V gene data show CDR1 as SGHRS and CDR2 as YFSETQ. The CDR3 totals 15 residues. Trimming took 4 bases from V and 3 from J; bases not matched to a gene: 8. CDR3 protein: CASSPDRGTYYEQYF. CDR3 coding DNA: TGCGCCAGCAGCCCCGACAGGGGGACATACTACGAGCAGTACTTC.

In DNA, the CDR3 is TGTGCCAGTGCCGGACTAGCGGGAGGTATTTTAGAGACCCAGTACTTC. Translating it yields CASAGLAGGILETQYF. The chain couples TRBV19 to TRBJ2-5, with TRBD2 identical over 14 bases. This CDR3 has 16 amino acids. Per germline, CDR1 LNHDA and CDR2 SQIVND (reference sequence). The J segment lost 4 bases and the V segment lost 8 bases, leaving 9 bases of the junction unmatched.

This clone is a singleton in its sample. The sample carries other DNA sequences with the same CDR3. This chain uses TRBV7-2 with TRBJ1-3; D not resolved. Trimming left V 5 bases short and J 0 bases short, with 11 bases between. From germline, CDR1 is SGHTA and CDR2 FQGNSA. This CDR3 is built from 15 residues. The DNA of the CDR3 is TGTGCCAGCAGCCCGGACGGTACCTCTGGAAACACCATATATTTT. Translation: CASSPDGTSGNTIYF.

The J gene is TRBJ2-7, the V gene TRBV13; D is perhaps TRBD2 (5 bases). The CDR3 length is 15 residues. Trimming took 2 bases from V and 6 from J, leaving 17 bases between them. Per the germline V gene, CDR1 is PRHDT and CDR2 is FYEKMQ (reference sequence). The CDR3 DNA reads TGTGCCAGCAGCTTAACGGGGTCGGCCGAGCGCGAGCAGTACTTC. It encodes CASSLTGSAEREQYF.

The CDR3 DNA reads as TGTGCCAGCAGCCCACAGCCGTATAGCAATCAGCCCCAGCATTTT. This codes for CASSPQPYSNQPQHF. The chain combines TRBV4-2 with TRBJ1-5; no firm D call. V was pared by 4 bases and J by 0 bases, with 10 bases between. From germline, CDR1 is LGHNA and CDR2 YNFKEQ. The CDR3 has 15 residues.

This sequence joins TRBV27 and TRBJ2-7, with D hard to call. The CDR3 spans 13 residues. Trimming pared 3 bases from V and 6 bases from J, leaving 12 bases between. CDR1 is MNHEY and CDR2 is SMNVEV in the germline V gene (reference sequence). The CDR3 DNA follows: TGTGCCAGCAGTTTCGGTAGCCTCGGCGAGCAGTACTTC. Translated: CASSFGSLGEQYF.

The rearrangement uses TRBV2 and TRBJ2-7, with D hard to call. V gave up 2 bases and J gave up 1 base, with 9 bases separating them. The germline CDR1 and CDR2 sequences are SNHLY and FYNNEI. The CDR3 totals 14 residues. CDR3 sequence: CASSERAPSYEQYF. CDR3 bases: TGTGCCAGCAGTGAACGGGCCCCTTCCTACGAGCAGTACTTC.

The chain uses TRBV18 and TRBJ2-2; maybe TRBD1 (5 bases). The CDR3 spans 18 residues. Germline V gene lookup returns CDR1 KGHSH and CDR2 LQKENI. V lost 0 bases to trimming and J lost 1 base, with 15 bases between them. The CDR3 protein is CASSPPGQSTRNTGELFF. CDR3 nucleotide sequence: TGTGCCAGCTCACCACCGGGGCAGTCTACCAGGAACACCGGGGAGCTGTTTTTT.